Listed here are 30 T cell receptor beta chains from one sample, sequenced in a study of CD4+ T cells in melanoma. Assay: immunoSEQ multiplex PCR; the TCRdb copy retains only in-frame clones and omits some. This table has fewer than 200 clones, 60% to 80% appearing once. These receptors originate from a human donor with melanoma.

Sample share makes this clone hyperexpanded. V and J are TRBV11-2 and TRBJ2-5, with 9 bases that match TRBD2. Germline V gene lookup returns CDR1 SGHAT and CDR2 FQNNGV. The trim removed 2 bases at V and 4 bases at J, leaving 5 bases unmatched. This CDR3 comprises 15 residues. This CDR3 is CASSLNVLAGETQYF. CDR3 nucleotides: TGTGCCAGCAGCTTAAACGTACTAGCGGGAGAGACCCAGTACTTC.

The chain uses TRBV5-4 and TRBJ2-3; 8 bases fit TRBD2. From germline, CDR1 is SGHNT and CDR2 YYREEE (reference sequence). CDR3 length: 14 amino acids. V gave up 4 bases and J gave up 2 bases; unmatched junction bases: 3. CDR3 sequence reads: CASSPTSDTDTQYF. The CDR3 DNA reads TGTGCCAGCAGCCCGACTAGCGACACAGATACGCAGTATTTT.

The CDR3 sequence: CASSMGDGHEKLFF. In nucleotides, the CDR3 is TGTGCCAGCAGTATGGGGGACGGCCATGAAAAACTGTTTTTT. The V call is TRBV2, the J call TRBJ1-4, with D possibly matching TRBD1 (5 bases). There are 14 residues in the CDR3. Germline V gives CDR1 SNHLY, CDR2 FYNNEI. Trimming removed 5 bases at V and 6 bases at J, with 13 bases between. The variable domain in full, with the rest retrieved from reference TRBV2 and TRBJ1-4, is EPEVTQTPSHQVTQMGQEVILRCVPISNHLYFYWYRQILGQKVEFLVSFYNNEISEKSEIFDDQFSVERPDGSNFTLKIRSTKLEDSAMYFCASSMGDGHEKLFFGSGTQLSVL.

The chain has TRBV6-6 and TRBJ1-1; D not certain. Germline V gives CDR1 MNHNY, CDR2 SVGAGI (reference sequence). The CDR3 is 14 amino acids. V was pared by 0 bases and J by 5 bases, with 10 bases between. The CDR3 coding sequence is TGTGCCAGCAGTTACTCCCGGGCAGTGACTGAAGCTTTCTTT. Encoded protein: CASSYSRAVTEAFF.

Written as DNA, the CDR3 is TGTGCCACAGGACTAGCGGGAGGTAATGGGGCCAACGTCCTGACTTTC. This translates into CATGLAGGNGANVLTF. The rearrangement joins TRBV28 to TRBJ2-6, with 14 bases fitting TRBD2. The J segment lost 3 bases and the V segment lost 10 bases, leaving 5 bases of the junction unmatched. This CDR3 has 16 amino acids. The germline V gene encodes CDR1 MDHEN and CDR2 SYDVKM.

Here the CDR3 reads CASSSSLFGVQPQHF. For the CDR3, the DNA is TGTGCCAGCAGTTCCTCCCTATTTGGGGTCCAGCCCCAGCATTTT. The chain joins TRBV28 to TRBJ1-5; D is unresolved. Germline values: CDR1 MDHEN, CDR2 SYDVKM. Trimming took off 4 bases at V and 7 bases at J, with 17 bases between the two ends. The CDR3 is made up of 15 amino acids.

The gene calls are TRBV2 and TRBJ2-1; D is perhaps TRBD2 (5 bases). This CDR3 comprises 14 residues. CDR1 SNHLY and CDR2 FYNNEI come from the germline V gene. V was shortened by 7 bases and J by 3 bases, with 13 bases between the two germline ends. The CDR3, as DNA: TGTGCCAGCAAGGCGGGCTTTGGCTACAATGAGCAGTTCTTC. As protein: CASKAGFGYNEQFF.

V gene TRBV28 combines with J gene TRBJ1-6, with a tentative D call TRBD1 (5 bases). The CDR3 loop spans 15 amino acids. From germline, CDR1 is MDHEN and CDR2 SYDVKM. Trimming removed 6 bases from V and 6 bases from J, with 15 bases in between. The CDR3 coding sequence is TGTGCCAGCAGGTACGAATGGGGCAGTAATTCACCCCTCCACTTT. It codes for CASRYEWGSNSPLHF.

CDR3 loop: CASSLGGASGNTDTQYF. The CDR3 DNA reads TGCGCCAGCAGCTTGGGGGGAGCTAGCGGGAATACAGATACGCAGTATTTT. The chain links TRBV5-1 to TRBJ2-3; 9 bases map to TRBD2. The CDR3 spans 17 residues. Germline-derived CDR1 and CDR2 are SGHRS and YFSETQ. V lost 0 bases and J lost 3; bases outside the gene matches: 8.

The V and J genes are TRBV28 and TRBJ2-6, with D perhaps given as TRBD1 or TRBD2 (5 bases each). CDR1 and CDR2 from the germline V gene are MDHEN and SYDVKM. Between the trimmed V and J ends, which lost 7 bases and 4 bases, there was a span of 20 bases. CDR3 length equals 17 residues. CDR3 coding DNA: TGTGCCAGCATGTCCCCTGGTGGGGGTACCGGGGCCAACGTCCTGACTTTC. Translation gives CASMSPGGGTGANVLTF.

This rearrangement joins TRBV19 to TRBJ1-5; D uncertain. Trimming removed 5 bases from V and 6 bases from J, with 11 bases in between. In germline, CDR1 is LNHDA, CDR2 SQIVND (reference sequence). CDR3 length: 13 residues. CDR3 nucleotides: TGTGCCAGTAGTTGGGGTGGCCGTCAGCCCCAGCATTTT. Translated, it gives CASSWGGRQPQHF.

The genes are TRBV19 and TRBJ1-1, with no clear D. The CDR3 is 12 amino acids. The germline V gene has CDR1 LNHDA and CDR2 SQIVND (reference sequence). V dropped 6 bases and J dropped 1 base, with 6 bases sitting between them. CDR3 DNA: TGTGCCAGTAGCCTACGGAACACTGAAGCTTTCTTT. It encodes CASSLRNTEAFF.

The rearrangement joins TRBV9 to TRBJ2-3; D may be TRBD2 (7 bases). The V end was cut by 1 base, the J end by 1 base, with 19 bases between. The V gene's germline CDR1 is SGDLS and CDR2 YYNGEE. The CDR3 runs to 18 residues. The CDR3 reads CASSVRGGAGTRTDTQYF. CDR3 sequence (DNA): TGTGCCAGCAGCGTACGTGGGGGGGCGGGTACCCGCACAGATACGCAGTATTTT.

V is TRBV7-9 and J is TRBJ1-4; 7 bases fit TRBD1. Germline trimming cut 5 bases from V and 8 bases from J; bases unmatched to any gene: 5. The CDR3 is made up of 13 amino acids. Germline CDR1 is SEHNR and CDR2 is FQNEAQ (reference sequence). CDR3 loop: CASSRGRGEKLFF. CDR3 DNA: TGTGCCAGCAGCAGGGGGCGCGGGGAAAAACTGTTTTTT.

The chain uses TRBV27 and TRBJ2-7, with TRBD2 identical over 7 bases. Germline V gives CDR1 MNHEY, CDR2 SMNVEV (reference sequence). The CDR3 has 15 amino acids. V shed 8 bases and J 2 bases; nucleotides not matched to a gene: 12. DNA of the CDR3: TGTGCCAGCGGGGTGAAAGGACTAGGGACCTACGAGCAGTACTTC. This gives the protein CASGVKGLGTYEQYF.

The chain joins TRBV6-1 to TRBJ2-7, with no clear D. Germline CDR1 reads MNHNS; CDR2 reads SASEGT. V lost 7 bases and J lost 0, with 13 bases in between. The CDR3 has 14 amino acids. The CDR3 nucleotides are TGTGCCAGCACGGATTCCTTGTACTCCTACGAGCAGTACTTC. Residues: CASTDSLYSYEQYF.

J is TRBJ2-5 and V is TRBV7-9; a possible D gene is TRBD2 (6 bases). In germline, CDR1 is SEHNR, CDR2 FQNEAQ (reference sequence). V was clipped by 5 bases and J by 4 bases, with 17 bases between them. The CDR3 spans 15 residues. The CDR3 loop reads CASSPLSGVRETQYF. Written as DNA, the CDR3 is TGTGCCAGCAGCCCTCTCTCGGGAGTTCGAGAGACCCAGTACTTC.

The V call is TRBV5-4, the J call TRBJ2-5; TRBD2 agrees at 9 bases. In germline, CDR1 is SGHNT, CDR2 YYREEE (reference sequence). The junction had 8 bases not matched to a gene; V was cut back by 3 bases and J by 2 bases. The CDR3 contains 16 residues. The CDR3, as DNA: TGTGCCAGCAGCTCCCCCGTAGCGGGGGAACAAGAGACCCAGTACTTC. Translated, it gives CASSSPVAGEQETQYF.

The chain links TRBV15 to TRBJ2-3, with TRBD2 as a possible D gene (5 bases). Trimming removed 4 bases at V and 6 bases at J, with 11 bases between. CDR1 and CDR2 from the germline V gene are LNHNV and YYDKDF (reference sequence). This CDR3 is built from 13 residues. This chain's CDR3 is CATSTAPGDTQYF. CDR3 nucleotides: TGTGCCACCAGCACGGCCCCGGGGGATACGCAGTATTTT.

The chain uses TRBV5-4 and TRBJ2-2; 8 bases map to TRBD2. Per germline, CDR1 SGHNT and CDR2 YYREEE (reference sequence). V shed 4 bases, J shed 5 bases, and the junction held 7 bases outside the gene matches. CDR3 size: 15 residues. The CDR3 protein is CASSNNAGGTGELFF. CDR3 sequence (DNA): TGTGCCAGCAGCAATAATGCGGGAGGAACCGGGGAGCTGTTTTTT.

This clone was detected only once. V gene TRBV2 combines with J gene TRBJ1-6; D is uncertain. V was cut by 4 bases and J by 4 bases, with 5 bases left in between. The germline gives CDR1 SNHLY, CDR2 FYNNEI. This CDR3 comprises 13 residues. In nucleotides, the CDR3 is TGTGCCAGCAGTGGGAGGTATAATTCACCCCTCCACTTT. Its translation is CASSGRYNSPLHF.

CDR3 coding DNA: TGCGCCAGCAGCCAACTATACACCAGGACAGATACGCAGTATTTT. Its protein product is CASSQLYTRTDTQYF. The V call is TRBV4-1, the J call TRBJ2-3; D is undetermined. The CDR3 spans 15 residues. Trimming took off 2 bases at V and 3 bases at J, with 12 bases between the two ends. Per germline, CDR1 MGHRA and CDR2 YSYEKL.

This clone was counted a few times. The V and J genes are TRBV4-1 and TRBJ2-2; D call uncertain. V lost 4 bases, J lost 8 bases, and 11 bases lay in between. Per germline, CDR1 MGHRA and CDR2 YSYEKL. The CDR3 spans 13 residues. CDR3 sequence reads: CASSRKASGELFF. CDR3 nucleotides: TGCGCCAGCAGCCGCAAGGCCTCAGGGGAGCTGTTTTTT.

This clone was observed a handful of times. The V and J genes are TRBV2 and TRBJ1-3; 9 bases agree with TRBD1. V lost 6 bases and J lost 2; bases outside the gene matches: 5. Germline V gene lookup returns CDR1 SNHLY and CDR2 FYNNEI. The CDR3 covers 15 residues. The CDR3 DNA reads TGTGCCAGCAGAGAGACAGGGGGAGCTGGAAACACCATATATTTT. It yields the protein CASRETGGAGNTIYF.

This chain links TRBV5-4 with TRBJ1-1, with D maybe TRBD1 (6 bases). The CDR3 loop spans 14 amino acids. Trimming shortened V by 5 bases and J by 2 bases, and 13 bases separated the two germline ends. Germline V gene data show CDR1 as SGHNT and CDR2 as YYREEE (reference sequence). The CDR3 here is CASRDMDRNTEAFF. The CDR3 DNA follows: TGTGCCAGCAGGGATATGGACAGAAACACTGAAGCTTTCTTT.

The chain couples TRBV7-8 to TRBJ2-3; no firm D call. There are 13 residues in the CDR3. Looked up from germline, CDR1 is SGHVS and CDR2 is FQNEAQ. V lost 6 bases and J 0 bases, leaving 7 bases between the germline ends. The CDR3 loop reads CASRGHSTDTQYF. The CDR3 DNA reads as TGTGCCAGCAGGGGTCACAGCACAGATACGCAGTATTTT.

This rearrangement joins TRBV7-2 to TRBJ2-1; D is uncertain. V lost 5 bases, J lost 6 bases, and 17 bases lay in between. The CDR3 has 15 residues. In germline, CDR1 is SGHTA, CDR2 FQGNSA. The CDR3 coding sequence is TGTGCCAGCAGCCCCACGGTGGGTGTCGGCAATGAGCAGTTCTTC. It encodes CASSPTVGVGNEQFF.

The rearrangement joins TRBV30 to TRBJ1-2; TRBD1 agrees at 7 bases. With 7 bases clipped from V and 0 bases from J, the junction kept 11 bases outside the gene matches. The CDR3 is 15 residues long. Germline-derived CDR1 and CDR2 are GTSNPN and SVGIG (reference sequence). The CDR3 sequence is CAFLKIRGTNYGYTF. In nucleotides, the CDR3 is TGTGCCTTCTTAAAAATCAGGGGGACTAACTATGGCTACACCTTC. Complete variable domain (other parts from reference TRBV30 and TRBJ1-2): SQTIHQWPATLVQPVGSPLSLECTVEGTSNPNLYWYRQAAGRGLQLLFYSVGIGQISSEVPQNLSASRPQDRQFILSSKKLLLSDSGFYLCAFLKIRGTNYGYTFGSGTRLTVV.

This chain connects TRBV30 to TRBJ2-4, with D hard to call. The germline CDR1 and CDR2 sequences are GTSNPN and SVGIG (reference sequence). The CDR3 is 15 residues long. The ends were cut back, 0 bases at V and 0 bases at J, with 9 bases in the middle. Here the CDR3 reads CAWSVPGLAKNIQYF. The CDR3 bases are TGTGCCTGGAGTGTACCCGGGCTAGCCAAAAACATTCAGTACTTC.

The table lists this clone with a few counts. The CDR3 region is CASSVGTQPTDTQYF. The DNA for the CDR3 is TGTGCCAGCAGCGTCGGGACTCAGCCCACAGATACGCAGTATTTT. The V gene is TRBV9, the J gene TRBJ2-3; TRBD2 is a possible D gene (6 bases). The CDR3 is made up of 15 amino acids. Germline CDR1 reads SGDLS; CDR2 reads YYNGEE. Trimming cost V 2 bases and J 2 bases, with 12 bases left between them. Complete variable domain (other parts from reference TRBV9 and TRBJ2-3): DSGVTQTPKHLITATGQRVTLRCSPRSGDLSVYWYQQSLDQGLQFLIQYYNGEERAKGNILERFSAQQFPDLHSELNLSSLELGDSALYFCASSVGTQPTDTQYFGPGTRLTVL.